This T cell receptor beta chain was documented in a study of blood T cell repertoires in COVID-19. The wider study: Specimens from acute and convalescent COVID-19 originated in the United States, Italy and Spain. PBMCs, B-cell-depleted T cells, or T cells were the source of the cDNA or gDNA that made up the material.

Per the study methods: Reference gene primer amplification gave estimated nucleated cell counts. The assay was immunoSEQ multiplex PCR, and TCRdb's table has in-frame clones only and misses some. The V and J calls and the clone size are those of that table, but D and trimming were determined from the DNA. Of some 150,000 clones listed, roughly 80% are singletons. This CDR3 comprises 17 residues. Germline V CDR1 and CDR2: LGHNA, YNFKEQ. The junction had 11 bases not matched to a gene; V was cut back by 2 bases and J by 5 bases. This clonotype was sampled from a woman aged 70 to 79 with COVID-19, enrolled during active disease. The rearrangement links TRBV4-2 to TRBJ2-1; 8 nucleotides line up with TRBD1. The material sequenced was peripheral blood. CDR3 DNA sequence: TGTGCCAGCAGCCAATTAGAGGGCAGGGGGCTAAACAATGAGCAGTTCTTC. This encodes CASSQLEGRGLNNEQFF.